A selection of T cell receptor beta chains follows, all from one sample in a study of blood T cell repertoires in COVID-19. TCRdb's table, derived via immunoSEQ multiplex PCR, lists solely in-frame clones and lacks some. The profile covers approximately 74,000 clones, with roughly 86% appearing a single time and roughly 1.9% taken by the ten largest. The sample taken for sequencing was peripheral blood. The source of these receptors is an older woman with acute or convalescent COVID-19. CDR3s include the opening cysteine and the closing phenylalanine or tryptophan. The order of the fields is V gene, D gene, J gene, clone size, CDR3 protein, CDR3 DNA. The D gene is left open where the match is weak. Size is omitted from some rows. Given values are once, few, many or a class for expanded clones.

>TRBV6-5|NA|TRBJ2-3|NA
CASDFQFLDTQYF
TGTGCCAGCGACTTTCAATTTTTAGATACGCAGTATTTT
>TRBV5-4|TRBD1|TRBJ2-7|NA
CASSPRQGPHEQYF
TGTGCCAGCAGCCCGAGACAGGGCCCCCACGAGCAGTACTTC
>TRBV6-4|TRBD1|TRBJ1-2|NA
CASSEGDRGYGYTF
TGTGCCAGCAGTGAAGGGGACAGGGGTTATGGCTACACCTTC
>TRBV5-5|NA|TRBJ2-5|NA
CASSFQGEGTQYF
TGTGCCAGCAGCTTCCAAGGGGAAGGGACCCAGTACTTC
>TRBV7-3|NA|TRBJ2-1|NA
CASSPTGSGVNEQFF
TGTGCCAGCAGCCCAACAGGCTCTGGAGTCAATGAGCAGTTCTTC
>TRBV5-1|NA|TRBJ1-1|NA
CASFDLNTEAFF
TGCGCCAGCTTTGATCTAAACACTGAAGCTTTCTTT
>TRBV2|NA|TRBJ2-7|NA
CASSQRPYPGTPYISYEQYF
TGTGCCAGCAGTCAACGCCCGTATCCCGGGACACCCTATATTTCCTACGAGCAGTACTTC
>TRBV19|NA|TRBJ1-1|NA
CASSLQFNTEAFF
TGTGCCAGTAGTTTACAGTTTAACACTGAAGCTTTCTTT
>TRBV7-3|NA|TRBJ2-6|NA
CASRAGFGANVLTF
TGTGCCAGCAGGGCAGGGTTTGGGGCCAACGTCCTGACTTTC
>TRBV28|TRBD2|TRBJ2-2|NA
CASIGLAGGTGELFF
TGTGCCAGCATAGGGCTAGCGGGAGGCACCGGGGAGCTGTTTTTT
>TRBV15|NA|TRBJ2-7|once
CATSRDHSGEQYF
TGTGCCACCAGCAGGGACCACAGCGGGGAGCAGTACTTC
>TRBV24-1|TRBD2|TRBJ2-3|NA
CATSGGSGATDTQYF
TGTGCCACCAGTGGAGGGAGCGGGGCAACAGATACGCAGTATTTT
>TRBV7-9|TRBD1|TRBJ2-7|once
CASSLETGGRYEQYF
TGTGCCAGCAGCTTAGAGACAGGGGGACGGTACGAGCAGTACTTC
>TRBV19|TRBD2|TRBJ2-2|NA
CASSIWGLAGGPVAGELFF
TGTGCCAGTAGTATTTGGGGACTAGCGGGAGGGCCTGTGGCCGGGGAGCTGTTTTTT